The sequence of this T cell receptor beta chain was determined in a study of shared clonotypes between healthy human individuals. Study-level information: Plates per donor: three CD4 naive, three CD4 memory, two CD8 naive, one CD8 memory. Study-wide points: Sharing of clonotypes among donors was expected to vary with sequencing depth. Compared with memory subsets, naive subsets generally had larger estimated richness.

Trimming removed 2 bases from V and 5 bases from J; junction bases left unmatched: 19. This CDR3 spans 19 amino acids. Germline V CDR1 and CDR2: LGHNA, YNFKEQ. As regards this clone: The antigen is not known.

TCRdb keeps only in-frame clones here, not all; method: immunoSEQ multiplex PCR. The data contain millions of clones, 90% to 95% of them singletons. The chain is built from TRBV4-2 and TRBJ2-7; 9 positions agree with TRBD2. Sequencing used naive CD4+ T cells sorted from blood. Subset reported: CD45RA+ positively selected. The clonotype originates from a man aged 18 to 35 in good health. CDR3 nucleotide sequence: TGTGCCAGCAGCCAATTTAACACTAGCGGGCCTCACCCGCGGGACGAGCAGTACTTC. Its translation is CASSQFNTSGPHPRDEQYF.